The rows below give T cell receptor beta chains drawn from one sample of a study of identical twins. MiXCR, applied by TCRdb to the 5' RACE reads, yields one record per CDR3 protein. The repertoire holds 200,000 to 300,000 distinct CDR3 sequences, with approximately 7% as singletons. A further study also used this sample, focusing on yellow fever vaccine responses in identical twins.

The source material was memory (CD45RO+) T cells sorted from blood. These TCRs come from a woman between 18 and 30 years old in good health. Both conserved end residues are trimmed from each CDR3.

J: TRBJ2-3
length: 12
V: TRBV10-3
CDR3: AISGLAGGDTQY

J: TRBJ1-5
length: 12
V: TRBV3-1
CDR3: ASSQALGWQPQH

J: TRBJ2-1
length: 13
V: TRBV20-1
CDR3: SALGTSGSIDEQF

J: TRBJ1-1
length: 13
V: TRBV5-1
CDR3: ASRYTGTGVTEAF

J: TRBJ2-4
length: 14
V: TRBV7-9
CDR3: ASSIGAQGAKNIQY

J: TRBJ2-1
length: 15
V: TRBV4-1
CDR3: ASSQDGLRGSYNEQF

J: TRBJ2-3
length: 13
V: TRBV20-1
CDR3: SASPAGAGADTQY

J: TRBJ1-1
length: 11
V: TRBV27
CDR3: ASRLQGAGEAF

J: TRBJ2-5
length: 11
V: TRBV10-3
CDR3: AIRTGGQETQY

J: TRBJ2-5
length: 12
V: TRBV11-2
CDR3: ASSSVPTGETQY

J: TRBJ1-1
length: 12
V: TRBV7-8
CDR3: ASRREWGNTEAF

J: TRBJ1-6
length: 9
V: TRBV24-1
CDR3: ATSDGSPLH

J: TRBJ2-5
length: 12
V: TRBV20-1
CDR3: SARRTGAGETQY

J: TRBJ1-1
length: 12
V: TRBV7-3
CDR3: ASSLRAINTEAF

J: TRBJ2-2
length: 12
V: TRBV10-3
CDR3: AISERLDTGELF

J: TRBJ1-2
length: 11
V: TRBV12-3/TRBV12-4
CDR3: ASSLNDNYGYT

J: TRBJ1-4
length: 12
V: TRBV2
CDR3: ASRITGTNEKLF

J: TRBJ2-1
length: 15
V: TRBV27
CDR3: ASPLEGANYRYNEQF

J: TRBJ2-1
length: 14
V: TRBV7-2
CDR3: ASSLGTSGRFNEQF

J: TRBJ2-7
length: 14
V: TRBV27
CDR3: ASSLYGSSGLYEQY

J: TRBJ2-7
length: 16
V: TRBV7-9
CDR3: ASSLVGAARLTTYEQY

J: TRBJ1-4
length: 9
V: TRBV24-1
CDR3: ATLKLGKLF

J: TRBJ2-1
length: 14
V: TRBV28
CDR3: ASSPGNLGGYNEQF

J: TRBJ2-3
length: 13
V: TRBV29-1
CDR3: SVPTGTSGADTQY

J: TRBJ2-5
length: 10
V: TRBV20-1
CDR3: SAGGVRETQY

J: TRBJ2-1
length: 16
V: TRBV12-3/TRBV12-4
CDR3: ASCTAGTGGFKDNEQF

J: TRBJ2-3
length: 12
V: TRBV20-1
CDR3: SARRRGGTDTQY